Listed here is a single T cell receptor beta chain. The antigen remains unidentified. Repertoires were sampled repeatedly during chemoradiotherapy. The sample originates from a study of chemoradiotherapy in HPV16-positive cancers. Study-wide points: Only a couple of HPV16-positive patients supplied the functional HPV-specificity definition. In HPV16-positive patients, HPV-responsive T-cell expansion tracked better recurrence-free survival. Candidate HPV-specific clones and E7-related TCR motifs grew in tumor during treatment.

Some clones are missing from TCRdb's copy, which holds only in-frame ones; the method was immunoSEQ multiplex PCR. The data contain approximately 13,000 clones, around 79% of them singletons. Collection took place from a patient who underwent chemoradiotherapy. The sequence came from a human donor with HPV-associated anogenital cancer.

The CDR3 sequence is CASSPGQIYGYTF. CDR3 DNA: TGTGCCAGCAGCCCGGGACAGATCTATGGCTACACCTTC. V and J are TRBV7-9 and TRBJ1-2; 7 bases are shared with TRBD1. The germline gives CDR1 SEHNR, CDR2 FQNEAQ (reference sequence). The CDR3 is made up of 13 amino acids. V shed 5 bases, J shed 4 bases, and the junction held 4 bases outside the gene matches. Supplemented by reference TRBV7-9 and TRBJ1-2, the full variable domain reads DTGVSQNPRHKITKRGQNVTFRCDPISEHNRLYWYRQTLGQGPEFLTYFQNEAQLEKSRLLSDRFSAERPKGSFSTLEIQRTEQGDSAMYLCASSPGQIYGYTFGSGTRLTVV.